The sequence of this TCR beta chain was determined in a study of molecular identifiers for immune sequencing clone quantification. This CDR3 has 15 residues. With 2 bases removed from V and 0 bases from J, the gap between germline ends came to 8 bases. Germline V gives CDR1 MDHEN, CDR2 SYDVKM. TCRdb reprocessed the PCR reads via MiXCR and lists one record per CDR3 protein. The sample lists more than 300,000 distinct CDR3 sequences; roughly 23% were seen once. There are many counts of this clonotype. The chain employs TRBV28 and TRBJ1-5; no clear D. This receptor was identified in a human donor in good health. Some libraries in this study had Jurkat cell RNA spiked in. The source material was naive CD8+ T cells from blood, with Jurkat cell RNA spiked in. Subset in this sample: FACS-sorted CD8+CD4-CCR7+CD45RA+ naive T cells. In DNA, the CDR3 is TGTGCCAGCAGTTTAAGTACTAATAGCAATCAGCCCCAGCATTTT. It yields the protein CASSLSTNSNQPQHF.